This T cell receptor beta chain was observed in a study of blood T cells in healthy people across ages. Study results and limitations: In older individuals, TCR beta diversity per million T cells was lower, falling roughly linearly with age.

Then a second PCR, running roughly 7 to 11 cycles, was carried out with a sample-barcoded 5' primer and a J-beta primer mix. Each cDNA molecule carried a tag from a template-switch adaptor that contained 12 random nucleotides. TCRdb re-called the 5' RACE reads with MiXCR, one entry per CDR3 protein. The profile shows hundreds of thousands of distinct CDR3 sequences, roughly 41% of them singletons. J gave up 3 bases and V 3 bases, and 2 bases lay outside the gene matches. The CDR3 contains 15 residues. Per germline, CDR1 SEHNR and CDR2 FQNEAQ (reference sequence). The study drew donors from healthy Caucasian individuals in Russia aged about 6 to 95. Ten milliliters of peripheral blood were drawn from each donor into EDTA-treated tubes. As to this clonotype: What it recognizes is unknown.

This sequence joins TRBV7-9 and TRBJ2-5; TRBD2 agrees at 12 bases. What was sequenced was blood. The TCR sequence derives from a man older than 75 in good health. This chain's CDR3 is CASSFRLAGEETQYF. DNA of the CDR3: TGTGCCAGCAGCTTTCGACTAGCGGGAGAAGAGACCCAGTACTTC.